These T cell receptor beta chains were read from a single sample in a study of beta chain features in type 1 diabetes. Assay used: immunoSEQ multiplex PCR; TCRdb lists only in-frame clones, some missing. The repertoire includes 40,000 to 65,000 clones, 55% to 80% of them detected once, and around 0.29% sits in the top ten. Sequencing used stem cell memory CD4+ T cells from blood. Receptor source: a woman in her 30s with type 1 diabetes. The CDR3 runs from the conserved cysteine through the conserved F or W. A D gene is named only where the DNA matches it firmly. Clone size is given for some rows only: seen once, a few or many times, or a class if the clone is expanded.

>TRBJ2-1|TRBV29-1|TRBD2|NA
CSVAPLAGVGGSEQFF
TGCAGCGTTGCCCCACTAGCGGGAGTTGGTGGTAGTGAGCAGTTCTTC
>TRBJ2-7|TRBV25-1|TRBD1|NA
CASSEWTGRHEQYF
TGTGCCAGCAGTGAATGGACAGGGCGGCACGAGCAGTACTTC
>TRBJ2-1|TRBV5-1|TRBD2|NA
CASSLVELAGGPGEQFF
TGCGCCAGCAGCTTGGTCGAGCTAGCGGGAGGGCCGGGGGAGCAGTTCTTC
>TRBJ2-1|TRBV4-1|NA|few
CASSQLGVSYNEQFF
TGCGCCAGCAGCCAACTCGGGGTATCCTACAATGAGCAGTTCTTC
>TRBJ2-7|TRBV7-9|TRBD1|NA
CASSPGTGFSYEQYF
TGTGCCAGCAGCCCTGGGACAGGCTTTTCCTACGAGCAGTACTTC
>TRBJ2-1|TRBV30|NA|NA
CAWSALADYNEQFF
TGTGCCTGGAGTGCACTAGCCGATTACAATGAGCAGTTCTTC
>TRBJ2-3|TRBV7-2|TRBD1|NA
CASSPWTGATDTQYF
TGTGCCAGCAGCCCGTGGACAGGGGCCACAGATACGCAGTATTTT
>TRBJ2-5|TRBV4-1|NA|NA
CASSQDPKTQYF
TGCGCCAGCAGCCAAGATCCCAAGACCCAGTACTTC
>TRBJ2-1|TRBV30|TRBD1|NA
CAWRDRGRNEQFF
TGTGCCTGGAGGGACAGGGGTAGAAATGAGCAGTTCTTC
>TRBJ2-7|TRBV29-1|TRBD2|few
CSVASGDLYEQYF
TGCAGCGTTGCTAGCGGCGATCTCTACGAGCAGTACTTC
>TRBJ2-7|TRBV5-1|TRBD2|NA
CASSLVGAGENEQYF
TGCGCCAGCAGCTTGGTCGGGGCGGGAGAAAACGAGCAGTACTTC
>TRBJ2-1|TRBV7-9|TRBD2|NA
CASSLLAGGAEQFF
TGTGCCAGCAGCTTACTAGCGGGAGGGGCTGAGCAGTTCTTC
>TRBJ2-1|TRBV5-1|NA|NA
CASSLGSGEPHEQFF
TGCGCCAGCAGCTTGGGGTCGGGAGAACCCCATGAGCAGTTCTTC
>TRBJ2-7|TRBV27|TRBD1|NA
CASSLAGTDPYEQYF
TGTGCCAGCAGTTTAGCCGGGACAGACCCTTACGAGCAGTACTTC
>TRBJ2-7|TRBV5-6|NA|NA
CASSLGPPGRDEQYF
TGTGCCAGCAGCTTGGGGCCGCCGGGAAGGGACGAGCAGTACTTC